One T cell receptor beta chain is described in this entry. Its antigen is currently unknown. This sample is drawn from a study of CD8 T cells in Susac syndrome. This CDR3 spans 17 amino acids. J gave up 2 bases and V 4 bases, and 8 bases lay outside the gene matches. Germline loops: CDR1 MRHNA, CDR2 SNTAGT. The study's findings and limits: The relatively small number of individuals in the TCR sequencing and HLA analysis was acknowledged by the study.

When the RNA was reverse transcribed, random hexamers were used with an input of 0.5 to 1 ug. By means of immunoSEQ multiplex PCR, TCR beta CDR3 spanning 54 Vbeta and 13 Jbeta underwent amplification. MiXCR, run by TCRdb on the immunoSEQ multiplex PCR reads, gives a single entry per CDR3 protein. The table lists a few hundred thousand distinct CDR3 sequences, approximately 85% of them singletons. Sequencing targeted TCR beta in blood CD8+ and CD4+ T cells. TEMRA cells were FACS-enriched, unlike CD8+ and CD4+ T cells, which were negatively isolated. The clonotype comes from a human donor with multiple sclerosis. What was sequenced was CD8+ T cells from PBMCs. The genes are TRBV6-4 and TRBJ2-6; 7 bases are shared with TRBD1. In DNA form, the CDR3 reads TGTGCCAGCAGTGTCAAACAGGGGCCCACTGGGGCCAACGTCCTGACTTTC. Protein: CASSVKQGPTGANVLTF.